The next 6 T cell receptor beta chains were all read from a single sample in a study of control samples from healthy donors and cancer patients. The protocol was immunoSEQ multiplex PCR, while the TCRdb copy is restricted to in-frame clones and leaves out a portion. The sample records approximately 35,000 clones, approximately 93% being singletons. Sequenced material: PBMCs. The receptors shown here come from a man aged 40-55 years with colorectal cancer.

The chain employs TRBV19 and TRBJ2-1, with 7 bases lining up with TRBD2. The CDR3 runs to 14 residues. After removal of 4 bases from V and 9 bases from J, the junction contained 9 bases not matched to a gene. Per germline, CDR1 LNHDA and CDR2 SQIVND (reference sequence). The CDR3 coding sequence is TGTGCCAGTAGTAAGCAAGGACTAGGTCTTGAGCAGTTCTTC. Translating it yields CASSKQGLGLEQFF. The entire variable domain, with the rest obtained from reference TRBV19 and TRBJ2-1, is as follows: DGGITQSPKYLFRKEGQNVTLSCEQNLNHDAMYWYRQDPGQGLRLIYYSQIVNDFQKGDIAEGYSVSREKKESFPLTVTSAQKNPTAFYLCASSKQGLGLEQFFGPGTRLTVL.

This chain links TRBV4-2 with TRBJ1-5; possibly TRBD1 for D (5 bases). The CDR3 is made up of 16 amino acids. Trimming removed 0 bases at V and 0 bases at J, with 9 bases between. CDR1 is LGHNA, CDR2 YNFKEQ, per germline. The DNA for the CDR3 is TGTGCCAGCAGCCAAGAGGGGACGGGTAGCAATCAGCCCCAGCATTTT. Protein sequence: CASSQEGTGSNQPQHF.

V and J are TRBV19 and TRBJ1-1; TRBD1 might be the D (5 bases). Deletions cut 3 bases from V and 0 bases from J, with 8 bases between. This CDR3 has 14 amino acids. Germline V gene sequence: CDR1 LNHDA, CDR2 SQIVND (reference sequence). The CDR3: CASSIVGVNTEAFF. The CDR3 region has the DNA TGTGCCAGTAGTATTGTAGGGGTGAACACTGAAGCTTTCTTT.

This sequence joins TRBV11-2 and TRBJ2-3; weak D call: TRBD2 (6 bases). The CDR3 is made up of 14 amino acids. The germline CDR1 and CDR2 sequences are SGHAT and FQNNGV. V lost 1 base and J lost 5, with 10 bases in between. In nucleotides, the CDR3 is TGTGCCAGCAGCTTAGTAAGCGGGCTAGATACGCAGTATTTT. As protein: CASSLVSGLDTQYF.

This chain connects TRBV27 to TRBJ2-6; a weak D match, TRBD1 (6 bases). CDR3 length equals 15 residues. The V end lost 8 bases, the J end lost 0 bases, and 11 bases lay between the germline ends. CDR1 and CDR2 from the germline V gene are MNHEY and SMNVEV (reference sequence). Here the CDR3 reads CASAPRGSGANVLTF. The DNA for the CDR3 is TGTGCCAGCGCTCCCAGGGGCTCTGGGGCCAACGTCCTGACTTTC.

This chain links TRBV5-8 with TRBJ1-5; TRBD1 is a possible D gene (6 bases). This CDR3 spans 15 amino acids. CDR1 is SGHTS, CDR2 YDEGEE, per germline. The V and J ends lost 3 bases and 1 base respectively, with 11 bases between them. CDR3 in amino acids: CASSYAGTSNQPQHF. CDR3 bases: TGTGCCAGCAGCTACGCCGGGACAAGCAATCAGCCCCAGCATTTT. The complete variable domain, with remaining parts taken from reference TRBV5-8 and TRBJ1-5, reads EAGVTQSPTHLIKTRGQQATLRCSPISGHTSVYWYQQALGLGLQFLLWYDEGEERNRGNFPPRFSGRQFPNYSSELNVNALELEDSALYLCASSYAGTSNQPQHFGDGTRLSIL.